A selection of T cell receptor beta chains follows, all from one sample in a study of blood T cell repertoires in COVID-19. The method was immunoSEQ multiplex PCR; TCRdb's version includes in-frame clones alone and lacks a portion of them. This table holds around 130,000 clones, approximately 80% found once. Sequenced input: PBMCs or T cells enriched from blood (not recorded which). The receptors stem from a woman between 18 and 29 years old who had been exposed to COVID-19. Each CDR3 is given with its conserved first and last residue. A D gene is named only where the DNA matches it firmly. The size field is filled for only some rows; it gives once, few, many or a size class.

>TRBV6-4|.|TRBJ1-1|.
TGTGCCAGCAGTGACACGGACAGCTTGAACACTGAAGCTTTCTTT
CASSDTDSLNTEAFF
>TRBV21-1|.|TRBJ2-1|.
TGTGCCAGCAGCAAATTGAGGGCTGAACACCGAGTCGATGAGCAGTTCTTC
CASSKLRAEHRVDEQFF
>TRBV11-3|.|TRBJ2-2|.
TGTGCCAGCAGCTTCTTTAGTGGCGGGGAGCTGTTTTTT
CASSFFSGGELFF
>TRBV5-5|.|TRBJ1-1|.
TGTGCCGCTCAGTCCGGGGCGGGGGAGGTGGGCACTGAAGCTTTCTTT
CAAQSGAGEVGTEAFF
>TRBV19|.|TRBJ2-5|.
TGTGCCAGTAGGGGGAGGGGGATGGAGACCCAGTACTTC
CASRGRGMETQYF
>TRBV6-5|.|TRBJ1-2|.
TGTGCCAGCAGTTACGGGGCGGGGATTCATGGCTACACCTTC
CASSYGAGIHGYTF
>TRBV4-3|.|TRBJ2-1|.
TGCGCCAGCAGCCAAGAACTTTACAATGAGCAGTTCTTC
CASSQELYNEQFF
>TRBV7-6|.|TRBJ2-1|.
TGTGCCAGCAGCTTAGGCTTGAGGAATGAGCAGTTCTTC
CASSLGLRNEQFF
>TRBV7-3|.|TRBJ1-2|.
TGTGCCAGCAGCTTAACGGCGGGTACCACCACCTTC
CASSLTAGTTTF
>TRBV6-5|TRBD1|TRBJ1-1|once
TGTGCCAGCAGCGGTAGACAGGGCGCTGAAGCTTTCTTT
CASSGRQGAEAFF
>TRBV28|TRBD2|TRBJ2-7|once
TGTGCCAGCAGTCGCCATATCGGACTAGCGCCTTCCTACGAGCAGTACTTC
CASSRHIGLAPSYEQYF
>TRBV5-6|.|TRBJ2-3|.
TGTGCCAGCAGCTTGACAGCAGATACGCAGTATTTT
CASSLTADTQYF
>TRBV6-4|TRBD2|TRBJ2-1|.
TGTGCCAGCAGTGAGGGGACTAGCGGTGACAATGAGCAGTTCTTC
CASSEGTSGDNEQFF
>TRBV7-8|TRBD2|TRBJ2-5|.
TGTGCCAGCAGCGTAGGAGGACTAGCGGGCCAAGAGACCCAGTACTTC
CASSVGGLAGQETQYF
>TRBV19|.|TRBJ2-1|few
TGTGCCAGTAGTATCGTGGCGGAATTAGAGCAGTTCTTC
CASSIVAELEQFF
>TRBV4-1|.|TRBJ2-3|.
TGCGCCAGCAGCCAAGACAGACCGGGAGTAATAGATACGCAGTATTTT
CASSQDRPGVIDTQYF
>TRBV30|TRBD2|TRBJ2-1|.
TGTGCCTGGACTAGCGGCCGCCGGCTTGAGCAGTTCTTC
CAWTSGRRLEQFF
>TRBV27|TRBD2|TRBJ2-3|.
TGTGCCAGCAGTTACGCGGTAGCGGGAGAAGATACGCAGTATTTT
CASSYAVAGEDTQYF
>TRBV9|TRBD1|TRBJ2-5|.
TGTGCCAGCAGCTCCTGGGACAGGGCAGAGACCCAGTACTTC
CASSSWDRAETQYF
>TRBV19|TRBD1|TRBJ1-3|once
TGTGCCAGTTTGGGGCAGGGGGCGACTGGAAACACCATATATTTT
CASLGQGATGNTIYF
>TRBV6-2/TRBV6-3|TRBD1|TRBJ1-6|.
TGTGCCAGCAGTTACCTCGACAGGGGCAATTCACCCCTCCACTTT
CASSYLDRGNSPLHF
>TRBV5-1|.|TRBJ2-7|once
TGCGCCAGCCGCGAGGGTCTTAAAGGAGTCGACGAGCAGTACTTC
CASREGLKGVDEQYF
>TRBV27|TRBD2|TRBJ2-3|.
TGTGCCAGCAGTTACATGAGCGGGAGGGCCTTCCCTACGCAGTATTTT
CASSYMSGRAFPTQYF
>TRBV9|TRBD2|TRBJ2-3|.
TGTGCCAGCAGCGTAGGCGCGGGAGTGTCATGGTCCACAGATACGCAGTATTTT
CASSVGAGVSWSTDTQYF
>TRBV25-1|.|TRBJ1-6|.
TGTGCCAGCATGGCAGGCATGTCCTATAATTCACCCCTCCACTTT
CASMAGMSYNSPLHF
>TRBV10-2|TRBD2|TRBJ2-5|.
TGCGCCAGCAGAGGACTAGCGGGAGTTGGGCAAGAGACCCAGTACTTC
CASRGLAGVGQETQYF
>TRBV24-1|.|TRBJ2-2|.
TGTGCCACCAGTGATGCCAGGGGCCCCCACGGGGAGCTGTTTTTT
CATSDARGPHGELFF
>TRBV7-9|TRBD1|TRBJ2-7|.
TGTGCCAGCAGCTTAAGTGGGACAGCCTCCTACGAGCAGTACTTC
CASSLSGTASYEQYF
>TRBV2|.|TRBJ1-1|once
TGTGCCAGCAGCGCGAGGTCTCCCGGGACTGTGAACACTGAAGCTTTCTTT
CASSARSPGTVNTEAFF
>TRBV24-1|TRBD2|TRBJ2-2|.
TGTGCCACCAGTCTTAGCGGGGCGAACACCGGGGAGCTGTTTTTT
CATSLSGANTGELFF
>TRBV27|.|TRBJ1-5|.
TGTGCCAGCAGTTTTATGAGCAATCAGCCCCAGCATTTT
CASSFMSNQPQHF
>TRBV18|.|TRBJ2-5|.
TGTGCCAGCTCACAGGGGCGGCTAGATCCGGAGACCCAGTACTTC
CASSQGRLDPETQYF
>TRBV25-1|.|TRBJ1-2|.
TGTGCCAGCAGTGAGGCAGGCTTCTATGGCTACACCTTC
CASSEAGFYGYTF
>TRBV19|TRBD1|TRBJ1-2|.
TGTGCCAGTAGGATGACAGGGGTCCGCTATGGCTACACCTTC
CASRMTGVRYGYTF
>TRBV21-1|.|TRBJ1-1|.
TGTGCCAGCAGCAGATTAAGAGGGACAGCTAACACTGAAGCTTTCTTT
CASSRLRGTANTEAFF
>TRBV5-6|.|TRBJ2-7|.
TGTGCCAGCAGCTTCCGCTACGAGCAGTACTTC
CASSFRYEQYF
>TRBV21-1|.|TRBJ2-3|.
TGTGCCAGCAGCTCCCGGGACAGGAAAACAGATACGCAGTATTTT
CASSSRDRKTDTQYF
>TRBV30|TRBD2|TRBJ2-2|.
TGTGCCTGGGTGGGGGGACTAGCGGGAACCAACACCGGGGAGCTGTTTTTT
CAWVGGLAGTNTGELFF
>TRBV27|TRBD2|TRBJ2-1|.
TGTGCCAGCAGTCCTTATAGCGGGAGCTCCTACAATGAGCAGTTCTTC
CASSPYSGSSYNEQFF
>TRBV9|TRBD2|TRBJ2-7|once
TGTGCCAGCAGCGTAGCGGCTAGCGGGGGCTACGAGCAGTACTTC
CASSVAASGGYEQYF
>TRBV28|TRBD2|TRBJ2-1|.
TGTGCCAGCAGTTCCCCCGGGACTAGCGGCAACAATGAGCAGTTCTTC
CASSSPGTSGNNEQFF
>TRBV28|TRBD2|TRBJ2-7|.
TGTGCCAGCAGTGTGCAAATCGCCAGGGCGACTAGCGGGAGGGCGCCCTACGAGCAGTACTTC
CASSVQIARATSGRAPYEQYF
>TRBV6-2/TRBV6-3|TRBD2|TRBJ2-7|.
TGTGCCAGCAGTTACGGATACTCCGGGACTAGCGGCTACGAGCAGTACTTC
CASSYGYSGTSGYEQYF
>TRBV5-1|.|TRBJ2-5|.
TGCGCCAGCAGCGTATCCGGGAACAAAGAGACCCAGTACTTC
CASSVSGNKETQYF
>TRBV29-1|TRBD1|TRBJ1-2|many
TGCAGCGTTGAGGGACAGAGAAACTATGGCTACACCTTC
CSVEGQRNYGYTF
>TRBV7-9|TRBD1|TRBJ1-6|.
TGTGCCAGCAGTCAATATCGGGGACAGTTTAATTCACCCCTCCACTTT
CASSQYRGQFNSPLHF
>TRBV5-6|TRBD2|TRBJ2-1|few
TGTGCCAGCAGCTCGGGGAGCGGGGAGTTCTTC
CASSSGSGEFF
>TRBV2|.|TRBJ2-1|.
TGTGCCAGCACGGGGGATTTCAATGAGCAGTTCTTC
CASTGDFNEQFF
>TRBV27|.|TRBJ2-7|.
TGTGCCAGCAGTATAACAGGACGGATAAGTACCAGCGAGCAGTACTTC
CASSITGRISTSEQYF
>TRBV30|.|TRBJ1-2|.
TGTGCCTGGACTCGTCCAGCTAACTATGGCTACACCTTC
CAWTRPANYGYTF
>TRBV19|TRBD1|TRBJ1-5|.
TGTGCCAGTAGTGTTGACAGGGGCAGCAATCAGCCCCAGCATTTT
CASSVDRGSNQPQHF
>TRBV18|TRBD1|TRBJ1-4|.
TGTGCCAGCTCACGGGACAGTTTGGGGGAAAAACTGTTTTTT
CASSRDSLGEKLFF
>TRBV7-9|.|TRBJ2-7|once
TGTGCCAGCATCGCCAATAGGGGTGAGCAGTACTTC
CASIANRGEQYF
>TRBV29-1|TRBD2|TRBJ2-7|.
TGCAGCGGAGCGGGACTAGCGGGATCCTCCTACGAGCAGTACTTC
CSGAGLAGSSYEQYF
>TRBV12-3/TRBV12-4|.|TRBJ2-3|.
TGTGCCAGCAGGGCTAGCGCTCATCAAACGCAGTATTTT
CASRASAHQTQYF
>TRBV18|TRBD2|TRBJ2-7|.
TGTGCCAGCTCACCACGACTAGCGGGTATATCCTACGAGCAGTACTTC
CASSPRLAGISYEQYF
>TRBV7-9|.|TRBJ2-1|.
TGTGCCAGCAGCCGGGGTAAATCCAATGAGCAGTTCTTC
CASSRGKSNEQFF
>TRBV6-2/TRBV6-3|TRBD2|TRBJ2-1|.
TGTGCCAGCAGCCCAAGGACTAGCGGGATACATGAGCAGTTCTTC
CASSPRTSGIHEQFF